This TCR beta chain was observed in a study of cytomegalovirus exposure and HLA in healthy donors. This CDR3 has 13 residues. CDR1 is MNHEY, CDR2 SMNVEV, per germline (reference sequence). Germline trimming cut 5 bases from V and 9 bases from J; bases unmatched to any gene: 9. Using immunoSEQ multiplex PCR, the repertoire was profiled, and TCRdb retains in-frame clones only, with some absent. This sample yields approximately 99,000 clones, of which more than 90% are seen a single time; 0.67% belongs to the top ten. The chain has TRBV27 and TRBJ2-7; TRBD1 matches 8 bases. Specimen: PBMCs. The origin of this receptor is a woman aged 18 to 35 in good health and CMV-seronegative. The CDR3: CASSNHAGGRQYF. The CDR3 DNA follows: TGTGCCAGCAGTAACCATGCAGGGGGCAGGCAGTACTTC.